Below are 16 T cell receptor beta chains sequenced from a single sample in a study of blood T cell repertoires in COVID-19. Sequencing used immunoSEQ multiplex PCR; TCRdb keeps in-frame clones, though not all of them. The repertoire includes around 60,000 clones, 65% to 75% of them detected once, and 25% to 30% sits in the top ten. The sample consisted of peripheral blood. These receptor sequences come from a woman aged 80 or over with acute or convalescent COVID-19.

The chain couples TRBV19 to TRBJ2-7, with D perhaps TRBD1 (6 bases). Germline CDR1 is LNHDA and CDR2 is SQIVND (reference sequence). The V end lost 5 bases, the J end lost 4 bases, and 15 bases lay between the germline ends. The CDR3 is 14 amino acids. The CDR3 sequence is CASSVSVGAYEQYF. In DNA, the CDR3 is TGTGCCAGTAGTGTTTCGGTGGGGGCGTACGAGCAGTACTTC.

The gene calls are TRBV19 and TRBJ1-1; D call uncertain. V was trimmed by 5 bases and J by 3 bases, leaving 10 bases between them. The CDR3 has 13 amino acids. The V gene's germline CDR1 is LNHDA and CDR2 SQIVND (reference sequence). CDR3: CASSASRDTEAFF. CDR3 bases: TGTGCCAGTAGTGCCTCGAGGGACACTGAAGCTTTCTTT. Based on the CDR3 plus reference TRBV19 and TRBJ1-1, the full variable domain is DGGITQSPKYLFRKEGQNVTLSCEQNLNHDAMYWYRQDPGQGLRLIYYSQIVNDFQKGDIAEGYSVSREKKESFPLTVTSAQKNPTAFYLCASSASRDTEAFFGQGTRLTVV.

This chain connects TRBV2 to TRBJ2-5; 13 bases are shared with TRBD2. Looked up from germline, CDR1 is SNHLY and CDR2 is FYNNEI. The V and J ends lost 5 bases and 5 bases, in that order; junction bases with no gene match: 8. The CDR3 extends over 16 amino acids. The CDR3 sequence is CASSLDPGLAGETQYF. The CDR3 coding sequence is TGTGCCAGCAGTCTCGACCCGGGACTAGCGGGGGAGACCCAGTACTTC.

The V and J genes are TRBV7-3 and TRBJ2-1, with 11 nucleotides matching TRBD2. Germline values: CDR1 SGHTA, CDR2 FQGTGA. The ends lost 5 bases at V and 10 bases at J; junction bases unmatched: 16. This CDR3 has 17 residues. The CDR3 DNA reads as TGTGCCAGCAGCCCCTTGGGGGGGACTAGCGGCGCCAAGGAGCAGTTCTTC. Translated: CASSPLGGTSGAKEQFF. Looking up the rest from reference TRBV7-3 and TRBJ2-1 gives the full variable domain: GAGVSQTPSNKVTEKGKYVELRCDPISGHTALYWYRQSLGQGPEFLIYFQGTGAADDSGLPNDRFFAVRPEGSVSTLKIQRTERGDSAVYLCASSPLGGTSGAKEQFFGPGTRLTVL.

The rearrangement uses TRBV7-2 and TRBJ1-4; maybe TRBD1 (5 bases). There are 16 residues in the CDR3. Germline CDR1 and CDR2: SGHTA and FQGNSA. Trimming left V 6 bases short and J 2 bases short, with 16 bases between. DNA for the CDR3: TGTGCCAGCAGTCCCTATCCAGGGAGGACTAATGAAAAACTGTTTTTT. It yields the protein CASSPYPGRTNEKLFF.

This clone has just a few counts. The chain links TRBV7-9 to TRBJ1-2; a weak D match, TRBD1 (5 bases). Germline CDR1 and CDR2: SEHNR and FQNEAQ (reference sequence). This CDR3 is 13 amino acids long. Trimming took 0 bases from V and 6 from J, leaving 8 bases between them. The CDR3 DNA reads as TGTGCCAGCAGCTTAGCGGCAGGGAATGGCTACACCTTC. Its translation is CASSLAAGNGYTF.

This sequence joins TRBV4-2 and TRBJ1-5; 7 bases align to TRBD1. V dropped 1 base and J dropped 7; count of bases not matched to a gene: 13. The CDR3 runs 17 residues. From germline, CDR1 is LGHNA and CDR2 YNFKEQ. The CDR3: CASSQVSRGQRGQPQHF. CDR3 sequence (DNA): TGTGCCAGCAGCCAAGTCTCGAGGGGACAGAGGGGGCAGCCCCAGCATTTT.

V usage is TRBV4-3 and J usage is TRBJ2-3; unclear D gene. The V gene's germline CDR1 is LGHNA and CDR2 YSLEER. This CDR3 contains 15 residues. Trimming took off 1 base at V and 6 bases at J, with 14 bases between the two ends. The CDR3 coding sequence is TGCGCCAGCAGCCAAGTTAGTTCTGCCTCCGATACGCAGTATTTT. It translates to CASSQVSSASDTQYF.

This clone showed up just once. The J gene is TRBJ1-1, the V gene TRBV3-1 (or the pseudogene TRBV3-2); no clear D gene. The germline gives CDR1 LGHDT, CDR2 YNNKEL (reference sequence). The CDR3 runs 15 residues. The ends were cut back, 0 bases at V and 1 base at J, with 9 bases in the middle. CDR3 amino acids: CASSQDQPGNTEAFF. The CDR3 nucleotides are TGTGCCAGCAGCCAAGATCAGCCAGGGAACACTGAAGCTTTCTTT.

The chain has TRBV24-1 and TRBJ2-3; 13 bases are a match to TRBD2. V shed 9 bases, J shed 2 bases, and the junction held 10 bases outside the gene matches. CDR1 is KGHDR, CDR2 SFDVKD, per germline. The CDR3 length is 17 residues. The CDR3 bases are TGTGCCACCTTCGGGAAGACTAGCGGGAGGAACACAGATACGCAGTATTTT. Translation gives CATFGKTSGRNTDTQYF.

V usage is TRBV19 and J usage is TRBJ2-2; 7 positions match TRBD2. The CDR3 is 17 amino acids. The germline V gene has CDR1 LNHDA and CDR2 SQIVND (reference sequence). The V segment lost 2 bases and the J segment 4 bases; nucleotides outside the gene matches: 10. CDR3 sequence reads: CASSIPRDYYSTGELFF. The DNA for the CDR3 is TGTGCCAGTAGTATACCCCGGGACTATTATAGCACCGGGGAGCTGTTTTTT.

The rearrangement links TRBV28 to TRBJ2-7; TRBD2 matches 7 bases. The junction had 6 bases not matched to a gene; V was cut back by 7 bases and J by 3 bases. The CDR3 totals 13 residues. Germline CDR1 reads MDHEN; CDR2 reads SYDVKM. CDR3 DNA: TGTGCCAGCATTCCTAGCGGAAGCTACGAGCAGTACTTC. This encodes CASIPSGSYEQYF.

The chain has TRBV6-5 and TRBJ2-6; D is possibly TRBD1 (6 bases). Germline CDR1 MNHEY, CDR2 SVGAGI. This CDR3 is 14 amino acids long. V gave up 8 bases and J gave up 0 bases, with 8 bases separating them. CDR3 sequence: CASRDNSGANVLTF. CDR3 sequence (DNA): TGTGCCAGCCGGGACAACTCTGGGGCCAACGTCCTGACTTTC.

This clone came up a few times. The rearrangement links TRBV19 to TRBJ2-6; a possible D gene is TRBD1 (5 bases). The length of the CDR3 is 17 residues. Germline V CDR1 and CDR2: LNHDA, SQIVND (reference sequence). The ends were cut back, 7 bases at V and 0 bases at J, with 16 bases in the middle. The CDR3: CASTMGFRDSGANVLTF. For the CDR3, the DNA is TGTGCCAGTACCATGGGTTTCAGGGACTCTGGGGCCAACGTCCTGACTTTC.

The chain carries TRBV19 and TRBJ2-1, with TRBD1 matching over 9 bases. Germline assignment: CDR1 LNHDA and CDR2 SQIVND (reference sequence). The CDR3 contains 14 residues. With V trimmed by 5 bases and J by 4 bases, 3 bases remained unmatched. CDR3 DNA: TGTGCCAGTAGTCGGACAGGGGATTACAATGAGCAGTTCTTC. Translation gives CASSRTGDYNEQFF.

This chain links TRBV12-5 with TRBJ2-2, with D possibly matching TRBD2 (5 bases). Germline V gives CDR1 LGHNT, CDR2 FRNRAP. V lost 0 bases, J lost 3 bases, and 8 bases lay in between. The CDR3 contains 15 residues. CDR3 DNA: TGTGCTAGTGGTTTGGTACTGGGAGACACCGGGGAGCTGTTTTTT. As protein: CASGLVLGDTGELFF.